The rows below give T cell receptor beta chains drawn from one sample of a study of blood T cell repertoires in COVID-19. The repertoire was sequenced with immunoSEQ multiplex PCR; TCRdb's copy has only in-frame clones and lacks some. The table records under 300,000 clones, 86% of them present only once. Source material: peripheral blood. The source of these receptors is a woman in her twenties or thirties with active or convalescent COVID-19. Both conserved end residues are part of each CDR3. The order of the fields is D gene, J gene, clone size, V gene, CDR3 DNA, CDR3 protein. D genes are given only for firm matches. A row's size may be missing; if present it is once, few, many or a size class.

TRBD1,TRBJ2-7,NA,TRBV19,TGTGCCAGTAGCCGACAGGGATTAGTCTACGAGCAGTACTTC,CASSRQGLVYEQYF
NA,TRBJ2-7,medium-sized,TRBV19,TGTGCCAGTAGTGGGGACACCTACGAGCAGTACTTC,CASSGDTYEQYF
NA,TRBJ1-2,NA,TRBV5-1,TGCGCCAGCAGCGGCGCAGGGGTAGGCTACACCTTC,CASSGAGVGYTF
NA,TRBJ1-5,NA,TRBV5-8,TGTGCCAGCAGCTTGCGCAGGGACAATCAGCCCCAGCATTTT,CASSLRRDNQPQHF
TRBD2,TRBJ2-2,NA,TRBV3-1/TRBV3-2,TGTGCCAGCAGCCGCAGACTAGCCGGGTATACCGGGGAGCTGTTTTTT,CASSRRLAGYTGELFF
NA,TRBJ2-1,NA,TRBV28,TGTGCCAGCAGTTTGCTTCGGGGTGAGCAGTTCTTC,CASSLLRGEQFF
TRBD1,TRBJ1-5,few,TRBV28,TGTGCCAGCAGTTTCATCCGGGACAGGGTCAATCAGCCCCAGCATTTT,CASSFIRDRVNQPQHF
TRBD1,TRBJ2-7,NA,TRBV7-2,TGTGCCAGCACCGAAGACAGGGCCTACGAGCAGTACTTC,CASTEDRAYEQYF
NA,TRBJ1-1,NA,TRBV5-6,TGTGCCAGCAGCTGGATAGCTGTGAACACTGAAGCTTTCTTT,CASSWIAVNTEAFF
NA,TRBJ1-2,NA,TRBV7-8,TGTGCCAGCAGCTTAGTCCCCGACTATGGCTACACCTTC,CASSLVPDYGYTF
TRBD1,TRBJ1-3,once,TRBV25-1,TGTGCCAGCAGTGAGACGGGGCCTCGAAGGGGGCCTGGAAACACCATATATTTT,CASSETGPRRGPGNTIYF
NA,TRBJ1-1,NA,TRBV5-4,TGTGCCAGCACCAAGGACAAAATGAACACTGAAGCTTTCTTT,CASTKDKMNTEAFF
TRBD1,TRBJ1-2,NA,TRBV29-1,TGCAGCGTTGACCCTAACCACAGGGGGGGCTATGGCTACACCTTC,CSVDPNHRGGYGYTF
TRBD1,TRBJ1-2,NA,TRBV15,TGTGCCACCAGCAGAGATCCGGCAGGGGGCGTCTACACCTTC,CATSRDPAGGVYTF
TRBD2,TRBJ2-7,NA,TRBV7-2,TGTGCCAGCAGCTTAGGGCCGGGGGGGGCGGAGCAGTACTTC,CASSLGPGGAEQYF
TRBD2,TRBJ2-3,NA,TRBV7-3,TGTGCCAGCAGCTCCCCTGGGACTAGCCCTAAAAGCACAGATACGCAGTATTTT,CASSSPGTSPKSTDTQYF
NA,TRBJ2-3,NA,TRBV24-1,TGTGCCACCAGTGGCGAGGGCTTTAGCACAGATACGCAGTATTTT,CATSGEGFSTDTQYF
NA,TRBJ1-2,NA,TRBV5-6,TGTGCCAGCAGCTTGAGGGCGGGCGGCTACACCTTC,CASSLRAGGYTF
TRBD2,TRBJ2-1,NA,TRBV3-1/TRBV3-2,TGTGCCAGCAGCGCGGGACTAGCGGGGGATGAGCAGTTCTTC,CASSAGLAGDEQFF
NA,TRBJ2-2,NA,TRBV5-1,TGCGCCAGCAGCGCCCGGACAGCTGTGAACACCGGGGAGCTGTTTTTT,CASSARTAVNTGELFF
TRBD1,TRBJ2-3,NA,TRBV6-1,TGTGCCAGCAGTGGAGGGGACAGGATGTTAGTGGATACGCAGTATTTT,CASSGGDRMLVDTQYF
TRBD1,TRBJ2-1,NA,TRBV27,TGTGCCAGCGGGACCGGGACAGGGCTCTACAATGAGCAGTTCTTC,CASGTGTGLYNEQFF
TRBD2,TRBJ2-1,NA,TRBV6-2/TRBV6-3,TGTGCCAGCAGTAAGACTAGCGGGGGGATAAATGAGCAGTTCTTC,CASSKTSGGINEQFF
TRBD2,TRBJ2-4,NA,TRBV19,TGTGCCAGTAGTACCGGGGGAGGGAAAAACATTCAGTACTTC,CASSTGGGKNIQYF
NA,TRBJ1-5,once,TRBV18,TGTGCCAGCTCAAGAACCGGGGGGACGAATCAGCCCCAGCATTTT,CASSRTGGTNQPQHF
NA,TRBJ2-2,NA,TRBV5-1,TGCGCCAGCAGGGAGGGTCCACTTAACACCGGGGAGCTGTTTTTT,CASREGPLNTGELFF
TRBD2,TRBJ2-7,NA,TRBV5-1,TGCGCCAGCAGCTTGGGTCTAGCGGGGGGATCCAGCTCCTACGAGCAGTACTTC,CASSLGLAGGSSSYEQYF
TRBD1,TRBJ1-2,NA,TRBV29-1,TGCAGCGTTTCGGGACAGGGGAGGAGTGGCTACACCTTC,CSVSGQGRSGYTF
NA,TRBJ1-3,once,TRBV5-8,TGTGCCAGCGGGGAGTATCATTCTGGAAACACCATATATTTT,CASGEYHSGNTIYF